This is a list of T cell receptor beta chains from one sample in a study of CD8 T cells in ankylosing spondylitis. Using its own MiXCR run on the 5' RACE reads, TCRdb lists one record per CDR3 protein. Among around 140,000 distinct CDR3 sequences listed, 17% were seen once. Sequencing input: blood, either unsorted or a sorted T cell fraction (not recorded which). The origin of the receptors is a male donor with ankylosing spondylitis. Both conserved end residues are part of each CDR3. Each record gives: J gene, clone size, D gene, V gene, CDR3 DNA, CDR3 protein. A D gene is named only where the DNA matches it firmly. Expanded clones are given a class, and other clones once, few, many or no size at all.

TRBJ1-5	few	-	TRBV12-3/TRBV12-4	TGTGCCAGCAGCCGAAGAGGGGATCAGCCCCAGCATTTT	CASSRRGDQPQHF
TRBJ2-7	-	-	TRBV20-1	TGCAGTGCCGCTAGTTCCGGGTACTACGAGCAGTACTTC	CSAASSGYYEQYF
TRBJ2-3	few	-	TRBV4-1	TGCGCCAGCAGCCAAGATCCCGGGAAAGGGGGCACAGATACGCAGTATTTT	CASSQDPGKGGTDTQYF
TRBJ1-2	-	-	TRBV20-1	TGCAGTGCCCAAGCCTATGGCTACACCTTC	CSAQAYGYTF
TRBJ1-1	few	-	TRBV7-9	TGTGCCAGCAGCGACCTTAGGGTCACTGAAGCTTTCTTT	CASSDLRVTEAFF
TRBJ2-1	-	-	TRBV6-4	TGTGCCAGCAGCCAGGTGGGGGCCATCCTAACCTACAATGAGCAGTTCTTC	CASSQVGAILTYNEQFF
TRBJ2-3	-	TRBD2	TRBV7-9	TGTGCCAGCAGCTCAGCCGGACTAGCGGGAAGCCGAGATACGCAGTATTTT	CASSSAGLAGSRDTQYF
TRBJ2-7	few	TRBD1	TRBV7-2	TGTGCCAGCAGCTTCGGACAGGCGGGCTACGAGCAGTACTTC	CASSFGQAGYEQYF
TRBJ2-3	-	TRBD2	TRBV6-2/TRBV6-3	TGTGCCAGCAGTTATCACCCTGGGAGGGCAGATACGCAGTATTTT	CASSYHPGRADTQYF
TRBJ2-1	few	TRBD1	TRBV15	TGTGCCACCAGCAGAGAGAGGGGGCTGGTCGACAATGAGCAGTTCTTC	CATSRERGLVDNEQFF
TRBJ2-2	few	-	TRBV28	TGTGCCAGCAGCACCCACAGGGACACCCGTACGAACACCGGGGAGCTGTTTTTT	CASSTHRDTRTNTGELFF
TRBJ2-6	-	-	TRBV9	TGTGCCAGCAGCCCAGAGAGCTCTGGGGCCAACGTCCTGACTTTC	CASSPESSGANVLTF
TRBJ2-1	many	TRBD2	TRBV7-9	TGTGCCAGCAGCCCCGACCTATTAGCGGGCTACAATGAGCAGTTCTTC	CASSPDLLAGYNEQFF
TRBJ1-4	few	-	TRBV6-1	TGTGCCAGCAGTGGTGGTGATGCAACTAATGAAAAACTGTTTTTT	CASSGGDATNEKLFF
TRBJ2-7	-	TRBD2	TRBV7-2	TGTGCCAGCAGCTTAGGCGGGAGGGCCTACGAGCAGTACTTC	CASSLGGRAYEQYF
TRBJ2-7	-	-	TRBV7-9	TGTGCCAGCCGTTCGGGATTGAGGACCGAGCAGTACTTC	CASRSGLRTEQYF
TRBJ1-1	-	-	TRBV12-3/TRBV12-4	TGTGCCAGCAGACCCGGGACCGGGCTGGGCACTGAAGCTTTCTTT	CASRPGTGLGTEAFF
TRBJ2-1	few	TRBD2	TRBV4-3	TGCGCCAGCAGCCAAGAAGACACTAGCGTATACAATGAGCAGTTCTTC	CASSQEDTSVYNEQFF
TRBJ1-6	-	-	TRBV7-9	TGTGCCAGCAGCTCCCGACAGTTTGGATGGGGCTCACCCCTCCACTTT	CASSSRQFGWGSPLHF
TRBJ2-7	many	TRBD1	TRBV4-1	TGCGCCAGCAGCCAAGTGACAGGGGACTCCTACGAGCAGTACTTC	CASSQVTGDSYEQYF
TRBJ2-2	-	-	TRBV4-1	TGCGCCAGCAGCCCCTCCGGAGGACCGACCGGGGAGCTGTTTTTT	CASSPSGGPTGELFF
TRBJ2-7	-	-	TRBV4-3	TGCGCCAGCAGCCAAGCCGCTTCTGGCTACGAGCAGTACTTC	CASSQAASGYEQYF
TRBJ2-1	many	TRBD2	TRBV11-1	TGTGCCAGCAGCGCCAGGGCCGTACTAGCGGGGGACCCCTACAATGAGCAGTTCTTC	CASSARAVLAGDPYNEQFF
TRBJ2-1	-	-	TRBV13	TGTGCCAGCAGTGAGCGGGTCTACAATGAGCAGTTCTTC	CASSERVYNEQFF
TRBJ2-7	-	TRBD2	TRBV9	TGTGCCAGCAGCGTAGATCGGACTAGCGTGATTTACGAGCAGTACTTC	CASSVDRTSVIYEQYF
TRBJ2-7	few	TRBD2	TRBV6-1	TGTGCCAGCAGACCCGGGGTTAGCGGGAGCTACGAGCAGTACTTC	CASRPGVSGSYEQYF
TRBJ2-5	-	TRBD1	TRBV5-1	TGCGCCAGCAGCTGGACAGGGCTCCAAGAGACCCAGTACTTC	CASSWTGLQETQYF
TRBJ2-7	once	-	TRBV7-2	TGTGCCAGCAGCTTATTTAAGGACAGCTCCTACGAGCAGTCCTTC	CASSLFKDSSYEQSF
TRBJ1-2	few	-	TRBV20-1	TGCAGCGCCCCGGCTAACTATGGCTACACCTTC	CSAPANYGYTF
TRBJ2-3	-	-	TRBV12-3/TRBV12-4	TGTGCCAGCACCGCGGGACTCTACCCGTCGGATACGCAGTATTTT	CASTAGLYPSDTQYF
TRBJ1-1	once	-	TRBV2	TGTGCCACCCTGACAGTTGAAGCTTTCTTT	CATLTVEAFF
TRBJ2-3	-	-	TRBV29-1	TGCAGCGTGAACAGCCTTCGCACAGATACGCAGTATTTT	CSVNSLRTDTQYF
TRBJ2-5	-	-	TRBV29-1	TGCAGCGTTGACCTCGGGACATTTCAGTACTTC	CSVDLGTFQYF
TRBJ1-2	many	TRBD1	TRBV12-3/TRBV12-4	TGTGCCAGCAGCCCACCTGGACAGGGAAACTATGGCTACACCTTC	CASSPPGQGNYGYTF
TRBJ2-1	many	-	TRBV12-3/TRBV12-4	TGTGCCAGCAGTCCCAGCGGCGATGAGCAGTTCTTC	CASSPSGDEQFF
TRBJ2-5	-	-	TRBV20-1	TGCAGTGCTAGAGCTTTGGACAGACGGGGGGCCCAGTACTTC	CSARALDRRGAQYF
TRBJ2-3	few	TRBD1	TRBV6-5	TGTGCCAGCAGTTATAGGACAGGGACGCAGTATTTT	CASSYRTGTQYF
TRBJ2-3	few	-	TRBV11-1	TGTGCCAGCAGCATATTGGAGGGGTTAGATTCTAGCACAGATACGCAGTATTTT	CASSILEGLDSSTDTQYF
TRBJ2-7	-	-	TRBV5-1	TGCGCCAGCAGCCGCTCCTACGAGCAGTACTTC	CASSRSYEQYF
TRBJ2-1	few	-	TRBV7-9	TGTGCCAGCAGCTTTACGTACGGGTACTTAGATGAGCAGTTCTTC	CASSFTYGYLDEQFF
TRBJ2-6	-	-	TRBV6-5	TGTGCCAGCAGTTACGGACCCGGGGGCTCTGGGGCCAACGTCCTGACTTTC	CASSYGPGGSGANVLTF
TRBJ1-1	-	-	TRBV7-9	TGTGCCAGCAGCTTAGTCGTGGGGGGGCCAAACACTGAAGCTTTCTTT	CASSLVVGGPNTEAFF
TRBJ2-3	-	-	TRBV7-9	TGTGCCAGCAGCTTAGCGGCGAGACACCCCACAGATACGCAGTATTTT	CASSLAARHPTDTQYF
TRBJ1-1	few	-	TRBV7-9	TGTGCCAGCAGCTTTACAGGGAGGGGGAACACTGAAGCTTTCTTT	CASSFTGRGNTEAFF
TRBJ2-7	few	-	TRBV6-1	TGTGCCAGCACGTGGAGCGCCGCCTACGAGCAGTACTTC	CASTWSAAYEQYF
TRBJ2-3	-	-	TRBV4-2	TGTGCCAGCAGCCAAGATCTTGTAGACAGGACAGATACGCAGTATTTT	CASSQDLVDRTDTQYF
TRBJ2-1	-	TRBD2	TRBV12-3/TRBV12-4	TGTGCCAGCAGTTTCGGGACTAGTGTGAATGAGCAGTTCTTC	CASSFGTSVNEQFF
TRBJ2-7	many	-	TRBV29-1	TGCAGCGTCTCAGGGGTGGGAGAGCAGTACTTC	CSVSGVGEQYF
TRBJ2-7	many	-	TRBV29-1	TGCAGCGCGAGGGGACTGTCCTACGAGCAGTACTTC	CSARGLSYEQYF
TRBJ2-7	-	TRBD1	TRBV7-9	TGTGCCAGCAGCTTGGGACAGGGGGCCCACGAGCAGTACTTC	CASSLGQGAHEQYF
TRBJ2-1	-	-	TRBV2	TGTGCCAGCAGTGGAGACTGGGCGTTCTTC	CASSGDWAFF
TRBJ1-2	-	-	TRBV4-1	TGCGCCAGCAGCCAAGGTGAAGGGCAGCGGAACTATGGCTACACCTTC	CASSQGEGQRNYGYTF
TRBJ2-5	few	TRBD2	TRBV7-9	TGTGCCAGCAGCTGGACTAGCGGGAGTGGAGAGACCCAGTACTTC	CASSWTSGSGETQYF
TRBJ2-7	-	TRBD1	TRBV29-1	TGCAGCGTTGGAGGGACAGGGGGGTCCTACGAGCAGTACTTC	CSVGGTGGSYEQYF
TRBJ2-1	few	-	TRBV6-5	TGTGCCAGCAGTTACGCTGGAAACAATGAGCAGTTCTTC	CASSYAGNNEQFF
TRBJ1-1	many	-	TRBV29-1	TGCAGCGTTGACGGGACGAACACTGAAGCTTTCTTT	CSVDGTNTEAFF
TRBJ2-1	-	-	TRBV3-1	TGTGCCAGCAGCCAAGAACGTGGGAGCGCCTACAATGAGCAGTTCTTC	CASSQERGSAYNEQFF
TRBJ2-5	-	-	TRBV12-3/TRBV12-4	TGTGCCAGCAGTTTAGGCGGTTGGAGGGAGACCCAGTACTTC	CASSLGGWRETQYF